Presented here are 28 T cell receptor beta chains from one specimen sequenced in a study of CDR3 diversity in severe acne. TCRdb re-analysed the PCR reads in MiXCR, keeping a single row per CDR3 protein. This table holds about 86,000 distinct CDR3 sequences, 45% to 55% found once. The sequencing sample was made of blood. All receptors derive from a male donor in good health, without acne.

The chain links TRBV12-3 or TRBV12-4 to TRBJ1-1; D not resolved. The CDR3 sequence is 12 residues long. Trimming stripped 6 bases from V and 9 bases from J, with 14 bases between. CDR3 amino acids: CASRSDEYKAFF. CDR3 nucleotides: TGTGCCAGCAGGTCCGATGAATACAAAGCTTTCTTT.

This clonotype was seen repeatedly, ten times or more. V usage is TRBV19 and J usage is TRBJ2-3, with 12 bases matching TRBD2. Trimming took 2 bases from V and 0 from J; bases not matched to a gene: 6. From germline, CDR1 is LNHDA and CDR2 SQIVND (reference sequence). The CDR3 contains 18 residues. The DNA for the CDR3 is TGTGCCAGTAGTATATCCCGACTAGCGGGGGCGAGCACAGATACGCAGTATTTT. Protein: CASSISRLAGASTDTQYF.

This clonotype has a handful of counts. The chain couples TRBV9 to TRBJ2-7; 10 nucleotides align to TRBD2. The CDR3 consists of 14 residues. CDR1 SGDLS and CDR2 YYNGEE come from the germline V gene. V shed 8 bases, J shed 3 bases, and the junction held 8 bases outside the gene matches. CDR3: CASGPTSGHYEQYF. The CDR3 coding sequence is TGTGCCAGTGGCCCGACTAGCGGGCACTACGAGCAGTACTTC.

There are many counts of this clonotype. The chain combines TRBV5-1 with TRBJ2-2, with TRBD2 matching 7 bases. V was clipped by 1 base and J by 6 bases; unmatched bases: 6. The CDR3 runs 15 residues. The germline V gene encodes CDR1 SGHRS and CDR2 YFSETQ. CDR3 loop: CASSLPGGGAGELFF. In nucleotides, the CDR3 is TGCGCCAGCAGCTTGCCGGGAGGTGGGGCCGGGGAGCTGTTTTTT.

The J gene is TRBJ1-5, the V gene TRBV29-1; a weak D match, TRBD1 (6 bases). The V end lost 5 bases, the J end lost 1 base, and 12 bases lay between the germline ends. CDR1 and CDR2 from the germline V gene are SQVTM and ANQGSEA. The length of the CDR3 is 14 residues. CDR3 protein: CSVSQGKSNQPQHF. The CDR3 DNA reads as TGCAGCGTTTCACAGGGTAAGAGCAATCAGCCCCAGCATTTT. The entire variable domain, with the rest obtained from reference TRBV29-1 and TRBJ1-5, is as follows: SAVISQKPSRDICQRGTSLTIQCQVDSQVTMMFWYRQQPGQSLTLIATANQGSEATYESGFVIDKFPISRPNLTFSTLTVSNMSPEDSSIYLCSVSQGKSNQPQHFGDGTRLSIL.

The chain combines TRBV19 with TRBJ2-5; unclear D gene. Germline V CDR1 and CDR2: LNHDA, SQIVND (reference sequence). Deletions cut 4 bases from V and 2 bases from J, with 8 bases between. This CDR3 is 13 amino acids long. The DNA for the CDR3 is TGTGCCAGTAGTAAAGTGAATCAAGAGACCCAGTACTTC. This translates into CASSKVNQETQYF.

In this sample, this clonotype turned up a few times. CDR3 sequence: CASSVTDRENTEAFF. The CDR3, as DNA: TGTGCCAGCAGCGTTACGGACAGGGAGAACACTGAAGCTTTCTTT. The V call is TRBV11-1, the J call TRBJ1-1; 8 bases match TRBD1. V lost 5 bases to trimming and J lost 1 base; unmatched junction nucleotides: 6. CDR1 SGHAT and CDR2 FQDESV come from the germline V gene (reference sequence). This CDR3 spans 15 amino acids.

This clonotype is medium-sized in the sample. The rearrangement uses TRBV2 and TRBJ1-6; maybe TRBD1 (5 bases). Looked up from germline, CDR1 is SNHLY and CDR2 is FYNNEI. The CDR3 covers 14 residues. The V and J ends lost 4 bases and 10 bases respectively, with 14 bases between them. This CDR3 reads CASSVGQGRSPLHF. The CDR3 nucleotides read TGTGCCAGCAGTGTCGGGCAGGGCCGATCACCCCTCCACTTT. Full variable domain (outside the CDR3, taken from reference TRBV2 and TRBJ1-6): EPEVTQTPSHQVTQMGQEVILRCVPISNHLYFYWYRQILGQKVEFLVSFYNNEISEKSEIFDDQFSVERPDGSNFTLKIRSTKLEDSAMYFCASSVGQGRSPLHFGNGTRLTVT.

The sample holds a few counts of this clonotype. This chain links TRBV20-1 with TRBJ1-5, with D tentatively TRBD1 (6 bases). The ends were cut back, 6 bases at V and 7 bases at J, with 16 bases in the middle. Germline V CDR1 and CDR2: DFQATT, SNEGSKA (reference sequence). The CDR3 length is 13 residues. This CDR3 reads CSARTGLRQPQHF. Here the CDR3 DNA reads TGCAGTGCCAGAACAGGGTTGAGGCAGCCCCAGCATTTT.

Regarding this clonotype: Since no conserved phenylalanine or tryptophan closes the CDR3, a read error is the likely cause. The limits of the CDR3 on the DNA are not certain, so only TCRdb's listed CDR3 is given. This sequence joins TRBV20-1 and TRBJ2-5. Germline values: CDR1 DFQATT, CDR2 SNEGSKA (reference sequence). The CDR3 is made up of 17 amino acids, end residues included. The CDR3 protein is CSARDPNSSNYGYTFGS.

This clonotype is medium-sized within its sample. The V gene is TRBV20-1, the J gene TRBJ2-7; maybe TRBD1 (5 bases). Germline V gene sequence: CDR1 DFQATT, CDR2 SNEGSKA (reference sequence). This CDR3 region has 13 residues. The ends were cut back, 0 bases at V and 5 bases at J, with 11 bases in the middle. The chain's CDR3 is CSAREQVEDEQYF. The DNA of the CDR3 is TGCAGTGCTAGAGAACAGGTAGAGGACGAGCAGTACTTC.

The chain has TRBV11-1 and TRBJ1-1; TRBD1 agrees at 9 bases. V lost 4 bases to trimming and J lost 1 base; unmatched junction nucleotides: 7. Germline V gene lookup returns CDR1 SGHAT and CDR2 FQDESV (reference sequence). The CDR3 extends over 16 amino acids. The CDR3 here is CASSYGQGRGNTEAFF. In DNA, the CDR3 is TGTGCCAGCAGCTATGGACAGGGGCGCGGGAACACTGAAGCTTTCTTT.

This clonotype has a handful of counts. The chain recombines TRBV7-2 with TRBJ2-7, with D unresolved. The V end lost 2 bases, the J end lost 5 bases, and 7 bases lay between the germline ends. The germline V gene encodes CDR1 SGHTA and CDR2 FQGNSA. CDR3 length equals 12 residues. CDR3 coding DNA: TGTGCCAGCAGCTTAACGTTCCACGAGCAGTACTTC. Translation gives CASSLTFHEQYF.

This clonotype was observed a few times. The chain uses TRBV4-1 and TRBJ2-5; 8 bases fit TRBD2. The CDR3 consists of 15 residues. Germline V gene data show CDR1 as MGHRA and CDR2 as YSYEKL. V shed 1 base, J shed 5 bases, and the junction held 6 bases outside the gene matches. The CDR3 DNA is TGCGCCAGCAGCCAAGTACTAGCGGAGGGGGAGACCCAGTACTTC. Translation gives CASSQVLAEGETQYF.

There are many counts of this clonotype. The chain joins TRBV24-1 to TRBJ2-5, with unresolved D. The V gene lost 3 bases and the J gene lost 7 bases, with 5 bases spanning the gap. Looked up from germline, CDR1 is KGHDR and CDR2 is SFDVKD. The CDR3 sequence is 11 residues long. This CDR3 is CATSDGMTQYF. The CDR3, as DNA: TGTGCCACCAGTGATGGAATGACCCAGTACTTC.

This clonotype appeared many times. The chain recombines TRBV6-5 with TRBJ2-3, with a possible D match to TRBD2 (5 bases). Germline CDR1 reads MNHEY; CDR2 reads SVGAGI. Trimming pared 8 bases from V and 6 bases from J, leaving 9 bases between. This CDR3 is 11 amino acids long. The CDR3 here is CASGVADTQYF. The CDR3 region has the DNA TGTGCCAGCGGAGTAGCGGATACGCAGTATTTT.

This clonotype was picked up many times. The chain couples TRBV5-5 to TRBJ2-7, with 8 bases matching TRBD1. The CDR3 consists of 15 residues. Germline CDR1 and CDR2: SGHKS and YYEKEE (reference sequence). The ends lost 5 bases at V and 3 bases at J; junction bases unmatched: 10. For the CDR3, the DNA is TGTGCCAGCAGTCTGCAGGGGGCTTCAATCTACGAGCAGTACTTC. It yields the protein CASSLQGASIYEQYF. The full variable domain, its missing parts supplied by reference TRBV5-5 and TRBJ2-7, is DAGVTQSPTHLIKTRGQQVTLRCSPISGHKSVSWYQQVLGQGPQFIFQYYEKEERGRGNFPDRFSARQFPNYSSELNVNALLLGDSALYLCASSLQGASIYEQYFGPGTRLTVT.

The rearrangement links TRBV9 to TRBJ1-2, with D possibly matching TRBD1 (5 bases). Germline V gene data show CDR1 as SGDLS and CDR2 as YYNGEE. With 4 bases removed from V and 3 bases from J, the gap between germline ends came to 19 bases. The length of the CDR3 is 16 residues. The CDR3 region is CASSPDWGTRDYGYTF. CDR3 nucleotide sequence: TGTGCCAGCAGCCCTGACTGGGGGACGCGGGACTATGGCTACACCTTC.

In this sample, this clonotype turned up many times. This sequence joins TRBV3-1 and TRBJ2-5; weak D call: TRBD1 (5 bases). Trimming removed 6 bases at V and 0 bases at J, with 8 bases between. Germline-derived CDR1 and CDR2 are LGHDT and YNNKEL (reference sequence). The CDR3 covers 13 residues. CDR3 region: CASSPRDQETQYF. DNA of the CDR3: TGTGCCAGCAGTCCCAGGGACCAAGAGACCCAGTACTTC.

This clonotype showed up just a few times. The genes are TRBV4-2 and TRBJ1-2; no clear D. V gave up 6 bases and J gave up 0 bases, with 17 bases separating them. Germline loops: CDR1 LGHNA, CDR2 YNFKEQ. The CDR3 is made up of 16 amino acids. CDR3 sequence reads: CASSLKLGEANYGYTF. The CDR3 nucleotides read TGTGCCAGCAGTCTAAAGCTAGGAGAAGCTAACTATGGCTACACCTTC.

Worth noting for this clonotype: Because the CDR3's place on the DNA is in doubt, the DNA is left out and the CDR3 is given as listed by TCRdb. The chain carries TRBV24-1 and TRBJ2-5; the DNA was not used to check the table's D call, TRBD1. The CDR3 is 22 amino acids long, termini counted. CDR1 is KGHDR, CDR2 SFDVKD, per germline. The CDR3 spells CATSDSGALYNEQFFGPGTQYF.

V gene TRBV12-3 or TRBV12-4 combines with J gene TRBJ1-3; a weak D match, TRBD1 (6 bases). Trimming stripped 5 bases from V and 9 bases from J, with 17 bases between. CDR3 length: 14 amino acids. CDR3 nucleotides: TGTGCCAGCAGTCCACAGGGAGGTGAGGGCACCATATATTTT. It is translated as CASSPQGGEGTIYF.

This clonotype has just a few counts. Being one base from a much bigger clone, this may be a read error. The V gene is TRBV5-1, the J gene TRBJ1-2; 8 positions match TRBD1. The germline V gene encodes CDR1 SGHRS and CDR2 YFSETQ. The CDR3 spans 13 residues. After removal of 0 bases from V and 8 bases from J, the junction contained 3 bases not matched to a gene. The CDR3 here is CASSLATGEGYTF. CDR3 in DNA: TGCGCCAGCAGCTTGGCGACAGGGGAAGGCTACACCTTC.

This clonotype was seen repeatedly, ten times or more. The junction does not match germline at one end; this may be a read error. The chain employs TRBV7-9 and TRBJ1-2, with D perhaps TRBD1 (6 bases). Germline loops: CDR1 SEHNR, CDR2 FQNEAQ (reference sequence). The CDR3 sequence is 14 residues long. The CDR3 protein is CASNLDQGRNGYTF. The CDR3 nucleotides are TGTGCCAGCAACTTAGACCAGGGGCGTAATGGCTACACCTTC.

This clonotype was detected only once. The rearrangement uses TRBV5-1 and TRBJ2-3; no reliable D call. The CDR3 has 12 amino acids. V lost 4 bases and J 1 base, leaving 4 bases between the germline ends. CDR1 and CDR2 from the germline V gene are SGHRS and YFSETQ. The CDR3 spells CASSSGTDTQYF. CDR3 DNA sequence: TGCGCCAGCAGCAGTGGCACAGATACGCAGTATTTT.

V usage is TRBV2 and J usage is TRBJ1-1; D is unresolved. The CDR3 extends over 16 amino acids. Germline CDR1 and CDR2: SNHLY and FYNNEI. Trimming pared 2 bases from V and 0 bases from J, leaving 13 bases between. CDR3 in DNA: TGTGCCAGCAGTGAATCCTCAGTCCTGGTGAACACTGAAGCTTTCTTT. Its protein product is CASSESSVLVNTEAFF.

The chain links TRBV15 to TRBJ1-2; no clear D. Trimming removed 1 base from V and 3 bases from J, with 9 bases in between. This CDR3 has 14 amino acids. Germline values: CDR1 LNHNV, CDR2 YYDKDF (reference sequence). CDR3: CATSRGGLDYGYTF. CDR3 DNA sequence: TGTGCCACCAGCAGAGGTGGGCTCGACTATGGCTACACCTTC.

CDR3 region: CASRPGQGATEAFF. Here the CDR3 DNA reads TGCGCCAGCAGACCGGGACAGGGCGCCACTGAAGCTTTCTTT. The chain uses TRBV5-1 and TRBJ1-1; TRBD1 matches at 9 bases. The V gene end was trimmed by 5 bases and the J gene end by 4 bases; junction bases not matched to a gene: 6. The CDR3 extends over 14 amino acids. The germline V gene has CDR1 SGHRS and CDR2 YFSETQ.